One and the same sample provided the 10 T cell receptor beta chains below, sequenced in a study of tumor-infiltrating lymphocytes in primary liver carcinoma. The study co-extracted DNA and RNA from roughly 20-30 mg of unsorted bulk tissue. TCR beta cDNA was prepared out of around 460 ng total RNA by means of a constant-region primer. Construction of TCR beta libraries relied on three successive nested multiplex PCR rounds employing slightly modified ARM-PCR. Each of the first two PCR rounds ran approximately 9 cycles with TRBV1-TRBV30 forward and C-beta reverse primers. TCRdb re-called the multiplex PCR reads through MiXCR, storing one row per CDR3 protein. The sample lists about 120,000 distinct CDR3 sequences, approximately 71% seen once, with over 7.5% in the top ten. Material for sequencing was tumor-adjacent normal liver tissue. The origin of the receptors is a woman aged 55-69 years with primary liver carcinoma and hepatitis B virus infection.

In this sample, this clonotype turned up once. One junction end disagrees with the germline gene, perhaps due to a read error. The chain is built from TRBV6-5 and TRBJ2-2, with a weak D call TRBD2 (8 bases). This CDR3 contains 17 residues. CDR1 and CDR2 from the germline V gene are MNHEY and SVGAGI. CDR3 residues: CASSYSAGLGGTGELFF. The CDR3 region has the DNA TGTGCCAGCAGTTACTCGGCGGGACTAGGGGGCACCGGAGAGCTGTTTTTT.

In its sample, this clonotype was seen many times. The J gene is TRBJ1-5, the V gene TRBV6-5; 12 nucleotides agree with TRBD1. V dropped 2 bases and J dropped 7; count of bases not matched to a gene: 12. CDR3 length: 18 amino acids. Germline CDR1 MNHEY, CDR2 SVGAGI. In DNA, the CDR3 is TGTGCCAGCAGTTACCTCCCTCCGGGACAGGGGGCACGACAGCCCCAGCATTTT. As protein: CASSYLPPGQGARQPQHF.

The count of this clonotype is one. The genes are TRBV12-3 or TRBV12-4 and TRBJ2-1; D is ambiguous. V was cut by 6 bases and J by 4 bases, with 10 bases left in between. This CDR3 is built from 13 residues. CDR3 DNA sequence: TGTGCCAGCAGATTGTTAACTTACAATGAGCAGTTCTTC. Encoded protein: CASRLLTYNEQFF.

For this clonotype: Here the CDR3 omits its conserved ending phenylalanine or tryptophan, so a read error is the likely source. The chain recombines TRBV28 with TRBJ2-7; 7 positions agree with TRBD1. The length of the CDR3 is 14 residues. The J segment lost 7 bases and the V segment lost 6 bases, leaving 12 bases of the junction unmatched. Per the germline V gene, CDR1 is MDHEN and CDR2 is SYDVKM. The CDR3 DNA is TGTGCCAGCAGCTCGAGGGGGCGATCCAGGGAGCAGTACATC. As protein: CASSSRGRSREQYI.

A note on this clonotype: One end of the junction varies from germline; a read error may be responsible. The chain employs TRBV6-5 and TRBJ2-6; the D gene is possibly TRBD1 (6 bases). The CDR3 totals 16 residues. CDR1 is MNHEY, CDR2 SVGAGI, per germline. The CDR3 region is CASTRAGDTGANVLTF. The CDR3 nucleotides are TGTGCCAGCACCCGCGCTGGGGACACTGGGGCCAACGTCCTGACCTTC.

Many counts were recorded for this clonotype. The V gene is TRBV30, the J gene TRBJ1-1; unclear D gene. Looked up from germline, CDR1 is GTSNPN and CDR2 is SVGIG (reference sequence). V was pared by 2 bases and J by 1 base, with 14 bases between. This CDR3 has 15 residues. The CDR3 sequence is CAWSPPSAANTEAFF. CDR3 DNA: TGTGCCTGGAGTCCCCCCTCTGCAGCGAACACTGAAGCTTTCTTT.

This clonotype showed up just once. The J gene is TRBJ2-1, the V gene TRBV28; D gene ambiguous. Trimming left V 5 bases short and J 8 bases short, with 13 bases between. This CDR3 region has 13 residues. Germline-derived CDR1 and CDR2 are MDHEN and SYDVKM. The CDR3 DNA is TGTGCCAGCAGTCCTCTCAGCCGGCATGAGCAGTTCTTC. Its translation: CASSPLSRHEQFF. Complete variable domain (other parts from reference TRBV28 and TRBJ2-1): DVKVTQSSRYLVKRTGEKVFLECVQDMDHENMFWYRQDPGLGLRLIYFSYDVKMKEKGDIPEGYSVSREKKERFSLILESASTNQTSMYLCASSPLSRHEQFFGPGTRLTVL.

For this clonotype: The germline gene is not matched at one end of the junction; a read error may be the cause. The CDR3 sequence: CANSVREGEQYF. CDR3 coding DNA: TGTGCCAACAGTGTCCGGGAGGGCGAGCAGTACTTC. The V call is TRBV6-5, the J call TRBJ2-7; 8 nucleotides align to TRBD2. This CDR3 region has 12 residues. Looked up from germline, CDR1 is MNHEY and CDR2 is SVGAGI.

This clonotype has only one observation. The rearrangement joins TRBV11-2 to TRBJ2-2; 8 bases match TRBD1. The V gene's germline CDR1 is SGHAT and CDR2 FQNNGV. The CDR3 contains 15 residues. V dropped 3 bases and J dropped 8; count of bases not matched to a gene: 8. CDR3 bases: TGTGCCAGCAGCTTCATGACAGGGGAAACAGGGGAGCTGTTTTTT. Translation gives CASSFMTGETGELFF.

The V and J genes are TRBV20-1 and TRBJ2-7; 9 nucleotides align to TRBD1. The CDR3 length is 16 residues. V shed 4 bases and J 2 bases; nucleotides not matched to a gene: 12. From germline, CDR1 is DFQATT and CDR2 SNEGSKA (reference sequence). This CDR3 reads CSATAPDRGNTYEQYF. DNA for the CDR3: TGCAGTGCTACGGCCCCTGACAGGGGGAATACCTACGAGCAGTACTTC.